The clone carrying this TCR beta chain appeared a few times. The sample comes from a study of T cell responses to AZD1222 COVID-19 vaccine. The method was immunoSEQ multiplex PCR; TCRdb's version includes in-frame clones alone and lacks a portion of them. The sample shows over 100,000 clones, around 90% of them seen only once. The CDR3 has 13 residues. Germline V lookup: CDR1 MNHNY, CDR2 SVGAGI (reference sequence). V lost 2 bases and J lost 4, with 8 bases in between. The sample here was peripheral blood, taken on day 0 of AZD1222 vaccination. The TCR comes from an adult in good health. V usage is TRBV6-6 and J usage is TRBJ1-2; no definite D call. The CDR3 DNA follows: TGTGCCAGCAGTTACGGAGTGGCCTATGGCTACACCTTC. Residues: CASSYGVAYGYTF.